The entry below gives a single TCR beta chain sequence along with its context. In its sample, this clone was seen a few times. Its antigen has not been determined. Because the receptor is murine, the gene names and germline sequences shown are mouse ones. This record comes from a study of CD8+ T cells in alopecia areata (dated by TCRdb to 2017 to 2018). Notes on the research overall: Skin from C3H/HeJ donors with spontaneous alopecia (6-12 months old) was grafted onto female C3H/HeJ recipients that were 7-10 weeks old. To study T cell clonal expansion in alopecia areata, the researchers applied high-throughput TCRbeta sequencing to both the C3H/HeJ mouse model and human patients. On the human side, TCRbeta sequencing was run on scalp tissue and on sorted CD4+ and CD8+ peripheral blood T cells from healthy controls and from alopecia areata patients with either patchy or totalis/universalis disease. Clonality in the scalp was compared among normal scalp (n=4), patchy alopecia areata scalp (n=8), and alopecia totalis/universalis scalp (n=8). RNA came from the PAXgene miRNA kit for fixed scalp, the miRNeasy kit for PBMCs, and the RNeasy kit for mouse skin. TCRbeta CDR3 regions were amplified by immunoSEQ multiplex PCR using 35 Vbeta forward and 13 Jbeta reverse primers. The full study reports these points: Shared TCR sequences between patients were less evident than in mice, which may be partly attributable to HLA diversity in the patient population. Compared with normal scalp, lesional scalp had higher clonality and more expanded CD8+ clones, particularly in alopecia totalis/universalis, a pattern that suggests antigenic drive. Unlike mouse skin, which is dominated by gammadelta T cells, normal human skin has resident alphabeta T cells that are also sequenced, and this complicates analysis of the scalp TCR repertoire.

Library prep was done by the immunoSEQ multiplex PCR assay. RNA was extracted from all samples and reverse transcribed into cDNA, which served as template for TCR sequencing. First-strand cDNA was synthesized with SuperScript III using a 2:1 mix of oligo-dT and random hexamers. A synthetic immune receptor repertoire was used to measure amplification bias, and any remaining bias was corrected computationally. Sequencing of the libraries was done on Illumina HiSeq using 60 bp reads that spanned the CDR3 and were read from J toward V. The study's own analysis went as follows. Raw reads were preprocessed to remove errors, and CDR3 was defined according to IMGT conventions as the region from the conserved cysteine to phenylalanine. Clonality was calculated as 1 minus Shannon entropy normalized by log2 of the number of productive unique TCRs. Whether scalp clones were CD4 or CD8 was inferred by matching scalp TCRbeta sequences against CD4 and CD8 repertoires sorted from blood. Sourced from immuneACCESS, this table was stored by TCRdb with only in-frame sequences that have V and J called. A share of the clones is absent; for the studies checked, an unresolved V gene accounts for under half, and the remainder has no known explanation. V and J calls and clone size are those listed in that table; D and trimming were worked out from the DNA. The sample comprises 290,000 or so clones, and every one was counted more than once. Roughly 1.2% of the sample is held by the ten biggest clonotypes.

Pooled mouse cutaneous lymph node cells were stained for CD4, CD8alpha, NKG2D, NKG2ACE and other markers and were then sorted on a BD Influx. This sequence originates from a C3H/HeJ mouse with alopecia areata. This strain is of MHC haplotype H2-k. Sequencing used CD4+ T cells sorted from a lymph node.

The CDR3 has the sequence CASGEMNIYEQYF. Incomplete CDR3 DNA: TGTGCCAGCGGTGAAATGAACATCTAT. Recombination joined TRBV13-2 with TRBJ2-7; the D gene cannot be named for sure. The read ends 4 residues shy of where the CDR3 ends; the end is completed using the germline J gene. According to the germline V gene (reference sequence), CDR1 reads NNHNN and CDR2 reads SYGAGS. Trimming removed 2 bases from V and 3 bases from J, leaving 9 bases between the germline ends. Spanning cysteine to phenylalanine, the CDR3 consists of 13 amino acids. The CDR3 was read in part: 27 bases, with the frame set at base 1.